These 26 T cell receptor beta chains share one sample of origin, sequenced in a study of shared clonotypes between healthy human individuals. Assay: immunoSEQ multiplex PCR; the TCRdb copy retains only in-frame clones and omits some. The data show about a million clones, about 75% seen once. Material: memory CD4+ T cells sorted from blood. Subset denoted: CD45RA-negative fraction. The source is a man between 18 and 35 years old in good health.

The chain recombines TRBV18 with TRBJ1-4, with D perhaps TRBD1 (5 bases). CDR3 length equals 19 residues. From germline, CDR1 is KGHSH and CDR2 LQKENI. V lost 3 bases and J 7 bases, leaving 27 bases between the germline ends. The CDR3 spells CASSPRTSQRRGSGEKLFF. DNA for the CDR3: TGTGCCAGCTCACCTCGGACATCCCAAAGGCGAGGTTCGGGTGAAAAACTGTTTTTT.

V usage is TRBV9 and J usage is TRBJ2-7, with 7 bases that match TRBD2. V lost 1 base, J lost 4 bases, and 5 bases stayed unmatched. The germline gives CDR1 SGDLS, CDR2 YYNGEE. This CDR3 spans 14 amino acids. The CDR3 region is CASSVSWREYEQYF. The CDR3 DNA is TGTGCCAGCAGCGTATCATGGCGGGAGTACGAGCAGTACTTC.

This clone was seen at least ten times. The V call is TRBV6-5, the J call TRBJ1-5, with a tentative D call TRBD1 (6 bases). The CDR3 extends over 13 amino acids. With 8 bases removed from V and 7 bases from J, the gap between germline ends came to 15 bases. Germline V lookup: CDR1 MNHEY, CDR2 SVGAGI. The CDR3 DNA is TGTGCCAGCGGAGGGGGTGATGGGCAGCCCCAGCATTTT. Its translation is CASGGGDGQPQHF.

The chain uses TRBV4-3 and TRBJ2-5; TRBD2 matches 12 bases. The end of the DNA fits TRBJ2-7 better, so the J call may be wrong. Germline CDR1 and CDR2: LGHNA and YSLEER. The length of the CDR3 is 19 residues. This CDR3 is CASSQDSLAGGNIHYEQYF. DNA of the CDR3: TGCGCCAGCAGCCAAGATTCACTAGCGGGAGGCAATATCCACTACGAGCAGTACTTC.

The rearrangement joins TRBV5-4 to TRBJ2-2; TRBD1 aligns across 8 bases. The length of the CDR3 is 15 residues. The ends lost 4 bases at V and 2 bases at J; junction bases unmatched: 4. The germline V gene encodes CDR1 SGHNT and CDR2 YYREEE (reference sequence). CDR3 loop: CASSRTGTNTGELFF. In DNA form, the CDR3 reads TGTGCCAGCAGCAGGACAGGGACAAACACCGGGGAGCTGTTTTTT.

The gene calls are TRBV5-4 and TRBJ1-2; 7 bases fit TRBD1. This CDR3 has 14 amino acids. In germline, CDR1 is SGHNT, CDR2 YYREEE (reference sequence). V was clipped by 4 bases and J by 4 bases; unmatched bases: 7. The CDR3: CASSIQGISYGYTF. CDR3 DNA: TGTGCCAGCAGCATACAGGGGATTAGCTATGGCTACACCTTC.

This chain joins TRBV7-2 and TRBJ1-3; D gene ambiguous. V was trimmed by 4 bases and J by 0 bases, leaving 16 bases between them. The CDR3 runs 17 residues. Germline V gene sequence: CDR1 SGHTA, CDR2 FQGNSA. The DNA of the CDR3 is TGTGCCAGCAGCTCCCTGCCCCGTTTCTCCTCTGGAAACACCATATATTTT. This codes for CASSSLPRFSSGNTIYF.

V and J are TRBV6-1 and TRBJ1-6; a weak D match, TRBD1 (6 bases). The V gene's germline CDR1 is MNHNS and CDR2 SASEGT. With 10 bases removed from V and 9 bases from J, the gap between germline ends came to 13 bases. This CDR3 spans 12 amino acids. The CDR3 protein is CATRGLRSPLHF. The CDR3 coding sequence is TGTGCCACCAGGGGTCTCCGTTCACCCCTCCACTTT.

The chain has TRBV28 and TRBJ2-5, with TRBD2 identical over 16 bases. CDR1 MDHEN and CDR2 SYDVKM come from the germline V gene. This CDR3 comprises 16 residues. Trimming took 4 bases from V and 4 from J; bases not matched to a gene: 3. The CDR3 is CASSSGTSGRAETQYF. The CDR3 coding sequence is TGTGCCAGCAGTTCCGGGACTAGCGGGAGGGCAGAGACCCAGTACTTC.

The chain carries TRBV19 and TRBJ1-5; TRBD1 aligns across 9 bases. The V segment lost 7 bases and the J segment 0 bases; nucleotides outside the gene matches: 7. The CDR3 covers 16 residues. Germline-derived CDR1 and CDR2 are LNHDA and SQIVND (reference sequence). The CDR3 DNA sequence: TGTGCCAGTACCAAACAGGGGGCGGCTAGCAATCAGCCCCAGCATTTT. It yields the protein CASTKQGAASNQPQHF.

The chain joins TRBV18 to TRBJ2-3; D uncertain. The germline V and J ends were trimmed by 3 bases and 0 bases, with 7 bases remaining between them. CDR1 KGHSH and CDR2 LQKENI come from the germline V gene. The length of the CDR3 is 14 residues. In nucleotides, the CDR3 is TGTGCCAGCTCACCCACCGCTAGCACAGATACGCAGTATTTT. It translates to CASSPTASTDTQYF.

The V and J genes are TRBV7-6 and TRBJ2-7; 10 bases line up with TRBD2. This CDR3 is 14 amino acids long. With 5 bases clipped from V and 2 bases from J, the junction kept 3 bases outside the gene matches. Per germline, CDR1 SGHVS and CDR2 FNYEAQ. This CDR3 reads CASSPTSGAYEQYF. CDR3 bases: TGTGCCAGCAGCCCCACTAGCGGGGCCTACGAGCAGTACTTC.

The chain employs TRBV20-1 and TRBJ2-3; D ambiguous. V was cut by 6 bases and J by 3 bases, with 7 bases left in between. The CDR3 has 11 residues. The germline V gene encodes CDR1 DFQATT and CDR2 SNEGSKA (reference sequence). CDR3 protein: CSAMVTDTQYF. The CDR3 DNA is TGCAGTGCAATGGTTACAGATACGCAGTATTTT.

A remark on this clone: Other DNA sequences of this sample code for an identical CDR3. The CDR3, as DNA: TGTGCCAGCAGCTCCACAGGGAACACTGAAGCTTTCTTT. It codes for CASSSTGNTEAFF. The V call is TRBV7-9, the J call TRBJ1-1; tentative D call: TRBD1 (5 bases). Germline lookup yields CDR1 SEHNR and CDR2 FQNEAQ (reference sequence). The CDR3 is 13 amino acids. Deletions cut 4 bases from V and 1 base from J, with 7 bases between.

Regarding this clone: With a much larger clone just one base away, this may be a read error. CDR3 sequence: CAIREGYEQYF. CDR3 DNA sequence: TGTGCCATCAGGGAGGGCTACGAGCAGTACTTC. The V gene is TRBV10-3, the J gene TRBJ2-7, with D possibly matching TRBD2 (6 bases). The CDR3 has 11 amino acids. The germline CDR1 and CDR2 sequences are ENHRY and SYGVKD. V was pared by 6 bases and J by 3 bases, with 6 bases between.

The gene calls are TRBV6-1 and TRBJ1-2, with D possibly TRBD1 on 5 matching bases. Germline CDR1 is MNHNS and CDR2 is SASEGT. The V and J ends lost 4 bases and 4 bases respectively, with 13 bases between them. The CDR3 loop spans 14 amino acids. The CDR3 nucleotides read TGTGCCAGCAGTGGAATCGGTCAGGGCTATGGCTACACCTTC. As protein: CASSGIGQGYGYTF.

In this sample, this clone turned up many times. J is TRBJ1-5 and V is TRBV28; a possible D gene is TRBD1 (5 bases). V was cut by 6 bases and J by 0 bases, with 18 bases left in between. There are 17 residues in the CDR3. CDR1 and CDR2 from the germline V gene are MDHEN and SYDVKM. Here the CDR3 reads CASRRAFGGGSNQPQHF. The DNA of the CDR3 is TGTGCCAGCAGACGCGCTTTTGGGGGGGGTAGCAATCAGCCCCAGCATTTT.

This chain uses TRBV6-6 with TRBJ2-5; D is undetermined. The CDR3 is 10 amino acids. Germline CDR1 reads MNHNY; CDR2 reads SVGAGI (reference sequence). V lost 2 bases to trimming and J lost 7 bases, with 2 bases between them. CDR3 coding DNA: TGTGCCAGCAGTTACGGGACCCAGTACTTC. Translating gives CASSYGTQYF.

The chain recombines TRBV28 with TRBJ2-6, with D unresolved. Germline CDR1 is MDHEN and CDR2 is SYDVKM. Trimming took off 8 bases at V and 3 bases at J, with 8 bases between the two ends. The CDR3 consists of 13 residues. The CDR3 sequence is CASGWGGANVLTF. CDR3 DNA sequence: TGTGCCAGCGGCTGGGGTGGGGCCAACGTCCTGACTTTC.

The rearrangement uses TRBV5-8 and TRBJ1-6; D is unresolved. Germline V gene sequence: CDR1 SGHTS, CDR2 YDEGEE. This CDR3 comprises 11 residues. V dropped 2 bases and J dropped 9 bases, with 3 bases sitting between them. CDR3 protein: CASSFGSPLHF. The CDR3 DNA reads TGTGCCAGCAGCTTCGGTTCACCCCTCCACTTT.

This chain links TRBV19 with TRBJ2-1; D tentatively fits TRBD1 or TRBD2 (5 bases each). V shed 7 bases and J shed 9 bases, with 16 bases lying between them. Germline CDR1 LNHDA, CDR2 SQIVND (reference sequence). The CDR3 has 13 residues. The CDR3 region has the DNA TGTGCCAGTACCAATCTGGGGGTCGGTGAGCAGTTCTTC. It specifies CASTNLGVGEQFF.

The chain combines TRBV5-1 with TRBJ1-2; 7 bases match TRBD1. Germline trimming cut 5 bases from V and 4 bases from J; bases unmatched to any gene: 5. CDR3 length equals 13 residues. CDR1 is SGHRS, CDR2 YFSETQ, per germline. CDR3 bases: TGCGCCAGCAGTAGGGACAGCGGCTATGGCTACACCTTC. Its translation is CASSRDSGYGYTF.

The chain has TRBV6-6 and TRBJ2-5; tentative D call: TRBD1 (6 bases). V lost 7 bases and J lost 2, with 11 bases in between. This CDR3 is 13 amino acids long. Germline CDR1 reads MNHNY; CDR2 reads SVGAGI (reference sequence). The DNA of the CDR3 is TGTGCCAGCACCCTCCAGGGGCAAGAGACCCAGTACTTC. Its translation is CASTLQGQETQYF.

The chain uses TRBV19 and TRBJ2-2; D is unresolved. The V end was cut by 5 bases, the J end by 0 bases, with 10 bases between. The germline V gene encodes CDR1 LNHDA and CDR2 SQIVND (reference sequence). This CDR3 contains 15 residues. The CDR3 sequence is CASSQTATNTGELFF. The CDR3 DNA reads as TGTGCCAGTAGTCAAACGGCCACGAACACCGGGGAGCTGTTTTTT.

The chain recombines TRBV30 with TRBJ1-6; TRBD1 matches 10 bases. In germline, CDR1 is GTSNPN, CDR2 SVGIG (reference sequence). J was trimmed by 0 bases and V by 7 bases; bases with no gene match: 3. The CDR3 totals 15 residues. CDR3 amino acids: CASGQGGSYNSPLHF. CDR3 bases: TGTGCCTCCGGACAGGGGGGCTCCTATAATTCACCCCTCCACTTT.

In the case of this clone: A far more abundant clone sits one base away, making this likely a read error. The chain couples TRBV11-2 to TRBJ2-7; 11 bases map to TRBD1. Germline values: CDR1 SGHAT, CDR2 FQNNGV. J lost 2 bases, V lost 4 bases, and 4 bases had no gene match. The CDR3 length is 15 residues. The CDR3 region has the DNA TGTGCCAGCAGCTCCCCGGGACAGGGGGCCTACGAGCAGTACTTC. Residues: CASSSPGQGAYEQYF.